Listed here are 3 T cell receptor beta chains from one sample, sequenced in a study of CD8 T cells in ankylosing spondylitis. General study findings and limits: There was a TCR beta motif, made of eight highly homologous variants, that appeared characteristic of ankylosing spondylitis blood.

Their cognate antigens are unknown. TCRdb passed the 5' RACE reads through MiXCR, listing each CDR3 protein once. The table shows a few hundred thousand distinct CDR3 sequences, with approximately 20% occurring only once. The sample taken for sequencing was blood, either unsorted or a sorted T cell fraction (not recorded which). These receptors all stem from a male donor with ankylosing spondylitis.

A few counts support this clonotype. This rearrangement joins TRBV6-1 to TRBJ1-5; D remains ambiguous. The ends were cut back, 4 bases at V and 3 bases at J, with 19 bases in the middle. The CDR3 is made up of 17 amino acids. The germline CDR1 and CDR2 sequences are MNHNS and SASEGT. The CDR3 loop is CASSAGRPDPFNQPQHF. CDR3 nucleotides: TGTGCCAGCAGTGCTGGGAGGCCCGACCCCTTCAATCAGCCCCAGCATTTT.

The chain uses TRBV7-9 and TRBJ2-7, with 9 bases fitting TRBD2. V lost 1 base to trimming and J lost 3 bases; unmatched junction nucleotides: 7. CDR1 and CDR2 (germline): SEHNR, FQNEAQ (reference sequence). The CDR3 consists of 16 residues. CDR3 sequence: CASSLEVLAGHYEQYF. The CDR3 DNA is TGTGCCAGCAGCTTAGAGGTCCTAGCGGGGCACTACGAGCAGTACTTC.

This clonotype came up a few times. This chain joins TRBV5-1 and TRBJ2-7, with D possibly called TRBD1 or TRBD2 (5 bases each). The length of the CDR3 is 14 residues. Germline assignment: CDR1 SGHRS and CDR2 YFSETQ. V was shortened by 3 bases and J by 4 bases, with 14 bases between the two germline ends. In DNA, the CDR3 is TGCGCCAGCAGCTCTCTGGGGGTGGGATACGAGCAGTACTTC. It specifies CASSSLGVGYEQYF.